Listed below are T cell receptor beta chains from one sample, sequenced in a study of Ad26.COV2.S vaccination and SARS-CoV-2 variants. The method was immunoSEQ multiplex PCR; TCRdb's version includes in-frame clones alone and lacks a portion of them. The sample has nearly 95,000 clones; roughly 84% are singletons. Sequenced here: peripheral blood, sampled after recovery from COVID-19. The receptor set was obtained from a human donor who had recovered from COVID-19. CDR3s include the opening cysteine and the closing phenylalanine or tryptophan.

TRBJ2-1	TRBV7-2	CASSLIIGPNEQFF
TRBJ2-7	TRBV9	CASSVAGQPGSRKYF
TRBJ1-5	TRBV24-1	CATSDANQPQHF
TRBJ2-5	TRBV12-3/TRBV12-4	CASSPAGAQYF
TRBJ2-1	TRBV11-1	CASSLEGGSDEQFF
TRBJ2-1	TRBV7-3	CASSSQSGSGWNEQFF
TRBJ2-1	TRBV27	CASSHLTSADYNEQFF
TRBJ2-2	TRBV7-9	CASSSLNTGELFF
TRBJ2-2	TRBV6-2/TRBV6-3	CASSSLRELFF
TRBJ1-1	TRBV28	CASSLREDRDTEAFF
TRBJ2-3	TRBV7-9	CASSLDGSTTDTQYF
TRBJ2-1	TRBV11-1	CASSRVAGVLNEQFF
TRBJ2-3	TRBV9	CASSVGRESTDTQYF
TRBJ2-7	TRBV3-1/TRBV3-2	CASSQAKLYEQYF
TRBJ1-1	TRBV2	CASSEAPAGVMNTEAFF
TRBJ2-7	TRBV7-8	CASSDTSGRSHEQYF
TRBJ1-5	TRBV7-9	CASSSQGQPQHF
TRBJ1-5	TRBV28	CASRGRDRGYNQPQHF
TRBJ2-3	TRBV15	CATSRDLADTQYF
TRBJ2-7	TRBV18	CASSPRDRGSPYEQYF
TRBJ2-3	TRBV28	CASSLVAATDTQYF
TRBJ2-7	TRBV7-9	CASSLAGSREQYF
TRBJ1-1	TRBV18	CASSPQSFGGTEAFF
TRBJ2-7	TRBV9	CASSVVPSGQYF
TRBJ2-2	TRBV18	CASSPTTGGAKDGELFF
TRBJ2-6	TRBV7-9	CASSFPGAGANVLTF
TRBJ2-1	TRBV2	CASSEEVGLEQFF
TRBJ2-2	TRBV2	CASSEGQNTGELFF
TRBJ2-7	TRBV4-2	CASSQGVGGPYEQYF
TRBJ1-2	TRBV28	CAIRPGQGGGYTF
TRBJ2-5	TRBV6-1	CASSEALGGEETQYF